Described below is a single TCR beta chain sequence and its context. Its antigen is currently not known. Base qualities were left out, and no much larger clone turns up one base away. The trial excluded patients who had a history of autoimmune disease or were on systemic immunosuppression. Peripheral blood for TCR sequencing was collected from all dose cohorts at baseline, on cycle 4 day 1, and on cycle 7 day 1. Samples came from an open-label, multicenter, first-in-human phase I dose-escalation trial of ivuxolimab. Adults with locally advanced or metastatic melanoma, renal cell carcinoma, hepatocellular carcinoma or head and neck squamous cell carcinoma were enrolled in the trial. Before TCR sequencing, CD4+ T cells and CD8+ T cells from peripheral blood were sorted into separate populations. Genomic DNA was extracted from sorted cells for sequencing of the TCRbeta CDR3 region. The immunoSEQ Assay was used to sequence the TCRbeta CDR3 regions. TCRdb's version of the immuneACCESS table is confined to in-frame rearrangements and falls short of the full clone set. An unresolved V gene accounts for under half of the shortfall where checked; the remainder is of unknown origin. In all, the sample holds tens of thousands of clones, and 80% to 90% of those were seen once. The top ten hold roughly 9.8% of the sample.

This entry comes from a study of OX40 agonist ivuxolimab in advanced cancers. Describing the broader study: Ivuxolimab, which targeted the costimulatory receptor OX40 (CD134), was an agonistic, fully human IgG2 monoclonal antibody. Patients were allowed to have had prior anti-PD-1, anti-PD-L1 or anti-CTLA-4 therapy, and 30% to 50% of the dose-escalation patients had previously received checkpoint inhibitors. A male proportion of roughly 85% and a mean age of roughly 55 years, ranging from about 20 to 79, were recorded for the dose-escalation cohort. Of the 50 to 55 patients in dose escalation, about 20 had hepatocellular carcinoma, roughly 15 had melanoma, 9 had renal cell carcinoma and 9 had head and neck cancer. The point of sequencing TCRbeta in the periphery was to test whether ivuxolimab changed TCR sequence diversity and drove clonal T-cell expansion. Intravenous ivuxolimab was administered to patients every 2 weeks at six dose levels: 0.01, 0.1, 0.3, 1.5, 3 and 10 mg/kg. Partial responses occurred in three dose-escalation patients: two with cutaneous melanoma and one with hepatocellular carcinoma. The monotherapy dose-escalation portion (N ≈ 50 patients) of the phase I ivuxolimab trial is reported in the paper. Results and caveats for the whole study, not just this receptor: At doses of 0.1 to 3.0 mg/kg, clonal expansion of both CD4+ and CD8+ blood T cells was observed from baseline to week 6. Low levels of normalized T-cell clonal expansion were also seen in some patients who did not respond. In the 0.1-3.0 mg/kg groups, partial responders were among the patients with the lowest normalized peripheral clonal expansion, particularly in CD8+ T cells. Which antigens the clonally expanded peripheral T cells were specific for was not determined. After ivuxolimab, expanded clones were on average more numerous among CD8+ T cells than among CD4+ T cells.

The germline V gene gives CDR1 as MNHEY and CDR2 as SVGAGI. From the cysteine up to the phenylalanine, the CDR3 has a length of 15 residues. Solely the CDR3 DNA is kept, with 45 bases framed from the first base. Relative to germline, V is 1 base shorter and J is 0 bases shorter, with 10 bases between their ends. The clonotype originates from an adult with an advanced solid tumor such as melanoma, head and neck, liver or kidney cancer. Sequences were derived from CD4+ or CD8+ T cells sorted from blood, sampled in a trial of the OX40 agonist ivuxolimab. This sequence uses TRBV6-5 and TRBJ2-7; no D gene can be assigned with confidence. The nucleotide sequence reads as follows: TGTGCCAGCAGTTACTTGCAGAGAAGCTCCTACGAGCAGTACTTC. It encodes CASSYLQRSSYEQYF.